This TCR beta chain derives from a study of cytomegalovirus exposure and HLA in healthy donors. Sequenced by immunoSEQ multiplex PCR; TCRdb stores in-frame clones only, minus some. This table holds about 280,000 clones, around 87% found once. The J segment lost 2 bases and the V segment lost 6 bases, leaving 6 bases of the junction unmatched. In germline, CDR1 is SGHRS, CDR2 YFSETQ. The length of the CDR3 is 14 residues. The receptor was derived from a woman between 18 and 30 years old in good health and CMV-seronegative. Sequenced material: PBMCs. The J gene is TRBJ2-3, the V gene TRBV5-1; 7 positions agree with TRBD2. The CDR3 loop is CASKERGSTDTQYF. The CDR3 nucleotides are TGCGCCAGCAAGGAGCGGGGATCCACAGATACGCAGTATTTT.